This T cell receptor (beta chain) comes out of a study of monozygotic twins with inflammatory bowel disease. Germline CDR1 and CDR2: SGHTA and FQGNSA. The CDR3 is 14 residues long. The UMIs carried a 6-nucleotide sample barcode, and they were added by template switching. PCR of TCRalpha and TCRbeta cDNA was nested, with two rounds of about 15 and 9 cycles. TCRdb re-called the 5' RACE reads, yielding one record per CDR3 amino acid sequence without DNA. This sample's table reports about 450,000 distinct CDR3 sequences. The sequence was obtained from a human donor with ulcerative colitis or Crohn's disease, or a healthy co-twin of an affected twin (not recorded which). Material for sequencing was blood. The rearrangement joins TRBV7-2 to TRBJ2-3; TCRdb indicates TRBD2, and absent DNA this call remains unverified. This CDR3 is CASTPGTEGDTQYF.